Each of the 30 T cell receptor beta chains below was sequenced from the same sample in a study of Graves' ophthalmopathy and Graves' hyperthyroidism. Investigators amplified TCR beta CDR3 regions from RNA transcripts. HTBI-primed first-round RT-PCR preceded second-round multiplex PCR. TCRdb used MiXCR to reprocess the multiplex PCR reads, holding one entry per CDR3 protein. The profile covers approximately 460,000 distinct CDR3 sequences, with around 15% appearing a single time and about 10% taken by the ten largest. The sample taken for sequencing was blood. The receptor set was obtained from a woman in her 30s with Graves' ophthalmopathy.

This clonotype was seen repeatedly, ten times or more. The V call is TRBV29-1, the J call TRBJ1-2, with D possibly being TRBD1 (6 bases). This CDR3 is built from 13 residues. The V gene's germline CDR1 is SQVTM and CDR2 ANQGSEA. V lost 8 bases and J lost 7, with 20 bases in between. The CDR3 loop is CSSTGTLDGGYTF. The CDR3 bases are TGCAGCTCCACCGGGACATTGGACGGTGGCTACACCTTC.

This clonotype occurred many times. This sequence joins TRBV3-1 and TRBJ1-1; possibly TRBD1 for D (5 bases). CDR1 and CDR2 from the germline V gene are LGHDT and YNNKEL (reference sequence). CDR3 length: 13 amino acids. Deletions cut 2 bases from V and 7 bases from J, with 11 bases between. CDR3 sequence: CASSQRRGSEAFF. The CDR3 nucleotides are TGTGCCAGCAGCCAACGGAGGGGCAGTGAAGCTTTCTTT. Full variable domain (outside the CDR3, taken from reference TRBV3-1 and TRBJ1-1): DTAVSQTPKYLVTQMGNDKSIKCEQNLGHDTMYWYKQDSKKFLKIMFSYNNKELIINETVPNRFSPKSPDKAHLNLHINSLELGDSAVYFCASSQRRGSEAFFGQGTRLTVV.

This clonotype was observed at least ten times. The genes are TRBV20-1 and TRBJ2-3; D uncertain. Germline V lookup: CDR1 DFQATT, CDR2 SNEGSKA (reference sequence). The CDR3 runs 11 residues. Trimming took off 5 bases at V and 4 bases at J, with 7 bases between the two ends. CDR3 residues: CSASMPDTQYF. The CDR3 DNA follows: TGCAGTGCTTCGATGCCAGATACGCAGTATTTT.

This clonotype was observed many times. The V gene is TRBV27, the J gene TRBJ1-1, with TRBD1 as a possible D gene (5 bases). The CDR3 is 14 amino acids. Trimming stripped 3 bases from V and 3 bases from J, with 11 bases between. Germline V gives CDR1 MNHEY, CDR2 SMNVEV (reference sequence). The DNA for the CDR3 is TGTGCCAGCAGTTTCGGGGGTAGGTACACTGAAGCTTTCTTT. It is translated as CASSFGGRYTEAFF.

Ten or more counts support this clonotype. The V gene is TRBV11-2, the J gene TRBJ2-5; D gene uncertain. This CDR3 is 11 amino acids long. Trimming took 5 bases from V and 13 from J, leaving 14 bases between them. Germline V gene sequence: CDR1 SGHAT, CDR2 FQNNGV. The CDR3, as DNA: TGTGCCAGCAGCCCCCCAGGATTCGTGTACTTC. This sequence encodes CASSPPGFVYF.

J is TRBJ1-1 and V is TRBV25-1; no clear D. V was pared by 7 bases and J by 8 bases, with 11 bases between. From germline, CDR1 is MGHDK and CDR2 SYGVNS. This CDR3 contains 11 residues. This chain's CDR3 is CASMGRGEAFF. For the CDR3, the DNA is TGTGCCAGCATGGGCAGAGGGGAAGCTTTCTTT.

Only a few counts were recorded for this clonotype. The V gene is TRBV6-2 or TRBV6-3, the J gene TRBJ2-7, with D tentatively TRBD2 (6 bases). The germline V gene has CDR1 MNHEY and CDR2 SVGEGT. V lost 5 bases and J lost 2, with 16 bases in between. This CDR3 has 15 residues. The chain's CDR3 is CASSPYGGTAYEQYF. The CDR3 bases are TGTGCCAGCAGTCCCTACGGGGGAACCGCCTACGAGCAGTACTTC.

This clonotype has at least ten counts. The V call is TRBV29-1, the J call TRBJ2-5; no clear D gene. Deletions cut 4 bases from V and 4 bases from J, with 4 bases between. The CDR3 contains 10 residues. Germline values: CDR1 SQVTM, CDR2 ANQGSEA. CDR3 DNA sequence: TGCAGCGTTGTGGGAGAGACCCAGTACTTC. It yields the protein CSVVGETQYF.

This clonotype was counted only a few times. This chain connects TRBV12-3 or TRBV12-4 to TRBJ2-6; TRBD1 agrees at 7 bases. V trimming: 5 bases; J trimming: 0 bases; junction bases outside the gene matches: 4. The CDR3 has 16 residues. This CDR3 reads CASSPGDSSGANVLTF. The CDR3 DNA reads TGTGCCAGCAGTCCAGGGGACAGCTCTGGGGCCAACGTCCTGACTTTC.

This clonotype turned up a few times. The gene calls are TRBV5-1 and TRBJ2-2; 9 bases are shared with TRBD1. The CDR3 has 15 amino acids. Per the germline V gene, CDR1 is SGHRS and CDR2 is YFSETQ. With 4 bases clipped from V and 5 bases from J, the junction kept 6 bases outside the gene matches. The CDR3 here is CASSVTGGWTGELFF. The CDR3 nucleotides are TGCGCCAGCAGCGTTACAGGGGGCTGGACCGGGGAGCTGTTTTTT.

This clonotype was seen at least ten times. The CDR3 spells CASSFDGGSSNQPQHF. DNA of the CDR3: TGTGCCAGCAGCTTCGACGGGGGCTCGAGCAATCAGCCCCAGCATTTT. The rearrangement uses TRBV5-6 and TRBJ1-5; tentative D call: TRBD1 (6 bases). Germline CDR1 SGHDT, CDR2 YYEEEE. The V gene lost 2 bases and the J gene lost 1 base, with 13 bases spanning the gap. The length of the CDR3 is 16 residues.

This clonotype was counted at least ten times. The J gene is TRBJ2-7, the V gene TRBV12-3 or TRBV12-4, with D tentatively TRBD1 or TRBD2 (7 bases each). The CDR3 consists of 13 residues. Between the trimmed V and J ends, which lost 2 bases and 7 bases, there was a span of 12 bases. CDR3: CASSLQGGLEQYF. The CDR3 nucleotides are TGTGCCAGCAGTTTACAGGGGGGGTTAGAGCAGTACTTC.

This clonotype has more than one count but fewer than ten. This rearrangement joins TRBV7-8 to TRBJ1-5; D gene ambiguous. Germline V gene data show CDR1 as SGHVS and CDR2 as FQNEAQ. CDR3 length: 15 residues. With 2 bases removed from V and 2 bases from J, the gap between germline ends came to 10 bases. CDR3 sequence: CASSLSRTGNQPQHF. Here the CDR3 DNA reads TGTGCCAGCAGCTTATCCAGAACCGGCAATCAGCCCCAGCATTTT.

This clonotype was detected many times. This rearrangement joins TRBV12-3 or TRBV12-4 to TRBJ1-6; D not resolved. Trimming took off 1 base at V and 10 bases at J, with 11 bases between the two ends. CDR3 length: 14 residues. The DNA for the CDR3 is TGTGCCAGCAGTTTAGGGGGTCAGATCTCACCCCTCCACTTT. This gives the protein CASSLGGQISPLHF.

This clonotype was picked up many times. The rearrangement joins TRBV4-2 to TRBJ1-2, with no clear D. Looked up from germline, CDR1 is LGHNA and CDR2 is YNFKEQ. The CDR3 has 13 amino acids. The germline V and J ends were trimmed by 2 bases and 2 bases, with 6 bases remaining between them. CDR3 coding DNA: TGTGCCAGCAGCCAAAAGACGAACTATGGCTACACCTTC. Translating it yields CASSQKTNYGYTF.

This clonotype was seen many times. The gene calls are TRBV12-3 or TRBV12-4 and TRBJ2-7; D gene unclear. V lost 4 bases, J lost 12 bases, and 16 bases lay in between. The length of the CDR3 is 12 residues. The CDR3 bases are TGTGCCAGCAGTTCGACCCTCAAGTGGCGGTACTTC. Its translation: CASSSTLKWRYF.

Many counts were recorded for this clonotype. V is TRBV20-1 and J is TRBJ1-6; no clear D. Trimming took off 4 bases at V and 8 bases at J, with 12 bases between the two ends. CDR3 size: 13 residues. Germline lookup yields CDR1 DFQATT and CDR2 SNEGSKA (reference sequence). CDR3 region: CSATDGFDSPLHF. The CDR3 DNA is TGCAGTGCTACTGACGGCTTCGATTCACCCCTCCACTTT.

This clonotype was observed a few times. V gene TRBV5-4 combines with J gene TRBJ2-2; the match to TRBD1 covers 11 bases. There are 19 residues in the CDR3. Germline CDR1 SGHNT, CDR2 YYREEE (reference sequence). The junction had 12 bases not matched to a gene; V was cut back by 3 bases and J by 2 bases. The CDR3 DNA sequence: TGTGCCAGCAGCTCTACCGGGACAGGGGGGCCCCTAAACACCGGGGAGCTGTTTTTT. Its translation is CASSSTGTGGPLNTGELFF.

This clonotype was counted many times. The V and J genes are TRBV12-3 or TRBV12-4 and TRBJ1-6; D not certain. The CDR3 runs 14 residues. V was cut by 3 bases and J by 5 bases, with 8 bases left in between. CDR3 DNA: TGTGCCAGCAGTTTCACGGGGAATAATTCACCCCTCCACTTT. This codes for CASSFTGNNSPLHF.

The genes are TRBV6-1 and TRBJ2-7, with 12 bases fitting TRBD1. CDR3 length: 14 residues. Germline loops: CDR1 MNHNS, CDR2 SASEGT. With 4 bases clipped from V and 5 bases from J, the junction kept 3 bases outside the gene matches. This chain's CDR3 is CASSVGTGGHEQYF. The DNA for the CDR3 is TGTGCCAGCAGTGTGGGGACAGGGGGCCACGAGCAGTACTTC.

This clonotype was seen only a few times. The V and J genes are TRBV5-6 and TRBJ1-1; no reliable D call. CDR1 is SGHDT and CDR2 is YYEEEE in the germline V gene. This CDR3 comprises 13 residues. V lost 5 bases and J 1 base, leaving 9 bases between the germline ends. The CDR3 DNA reads TGTGCCAGCAGTCGACCGAGGAACACTGAAGCTTTCTTT. Residues: CASSRPRNTEAFF. Together with reference TRBV5-6 and TRBJ1-1, the CDR3 gives the full variable domain: DAGVTQSPTHLIKTRGQQVTLRCSPKSGHDTVSWYQQALGQGPQFIFQYYEEEERQRGNFPDRFSGHQFPNYSSELNVNALLLGDSALYLCASSRPRNTEAFFGQGTRLTVV.

This clonotype showed up many times. V is TRBV30 and J is TRBJ1-2, with D maybe TRBD1 (5 bases). Per germline, CDR1 GTSNPN and CDR2 SVGIG (reference sequence). This CDR3 spans 15 amino acids. Deletions cut 2 bases from V and 0 bases from J, with 13 bases between. The CDR3 reads CAWSPGAATNYGYTF. CDR3 nucleotide sequence: TGTGCCTGGAGTCCCGGGGCGGCGACTAACTATGGCTACACCTTC.

Concerning this clonotype itself: A read error is possible here, since a much larger clone lies one base away. The J gene is TRBJ1-1, the V gene TRBV7-3; D ambiguous. The germline V gene encodes CDR1 SGHTA and CDR2 FQGTGA. The CDR3 has 13 amino acids. The DNA of the CDR3 is TGTGCCAGCAGCCACGGGTACGGCACTGAAGCTTGCTTT. Protein product: CASSHGYGTEACF.

Turning to this clonotype: A much larger clone lies one base from this, so it may be a read error. The V and J genes are TRBV11-1 and TRBJ2-7; TRBD1 agrees at 10 bases. This CDR3 region has 15 residues. Germline V CDR1 and CDR2: SGHAT, FQDESV (reference sequence). The J segment lost 3 bases and the V segment lost 7 bases, leaving 9 bases of the junction unmatched. The CDR3: CASISGTGVIYEQYF. The DNA of the CDR3 is TGTGCCAGCATCTCCGGGACAGGGGTTATCTACGAGCAGTACTTC.

This clonotype was observed at least ten times. The chain has TRBV12-3 or TRBV12-4 and TRBJ2-4, with D maybe TRBD1 (6 bases). This CDR3 is 17 amino acids long. V was shortened by 6 bases and J by 0 bases, with 18 bases between the two germline ends. CDR3 loop: CASRPEQGWGAKNIQYF. The CDR3 coding sequence is TGTGCCAGCAGACCAGAACAGGGTTGGGGAGCCAAAAACATTCAGTACTTC.

This clonotype was observed at least ten times. The rearrangement joins TRBV5-6 to TRBJ2-4; 8 bases match TRBD1. Trimming at V came to 0 bases and at J to 8 bases, leaving 4 bases not matched to a gene. This CDR3 has 14 amino acids. Germline V lookup: CDR1 SGHDT, CDR2 YYEEEE. DNA of the CDR3: TGTGCCAGCAGCTTGGGGCAGGGGGCGGACATTCAGTACTTC. It translates to CASSLGQGADIQYF.

This clonotype was detected ten times or more. This chain joins TRBV20-1 and TRBJ2-5; D gene ambiguous. Trimming stripped 3 bases from V and 1 base from J, with 6 bases between. The CDR3 runs 12 residues. Germline CDR1 is DFQATT and CDR2 is SNEGSKA (reference sequence). The CDR3 protein is CSARKTQETQYF. CDR3 bases: TGCAGTGCTAGGAAAACCCAAGAGACCCAGTACTTC.

This clonotype was counted ten times or more. A much bigger clone sits one base away, suggesting this may be a read error. The chain couples TRBV28 to TRBJ2-4; 7 positions match TRBD1. The CDR3 covers 14 residues. Looked up from germline, CDR1 is MDHEN and CDR2 is SYDVKM. CDR3 sequence (DNA): TGTGCCAGCAGCTTCCAGGGGGTGAAAAACATTAAGTACTTC. It specifies CASSFQGVKNIKYF.

This clonotype has ten or more counts. The chain couples TRBV12-3 or TRBV12-4 to TRBJ1-2, with unresolved D. The germline V and J ends were trimmed by 7 bases and 6 bases, with 15 bases remaining between them. The CDR3 consists of 13 residues. The CDR3 is CASTYLLVDGYTF. As DNA, the CDR3 is TGTGCCAGCACCTACTTATTGGTTGATGGCTACACCTTC.

This clonotype was found many times. The gene calls are TRBV20-1 and TRBJ1-1; TRBD1 aligns across 7 bases. V lost 5 bases and J lost 4; bases outside the gene matches: 4. Germline V CDR1 and CDR2: DFQATT, SNEGSKA (reference sequence). The CDR3 is made up of 12 amino acids. In DNA form, the CDR3 reads TGCAGTGCTTTCCCAGGGGGCACTGAAGCTTTCTTT. Its translation: CSAFPGGTEAFF.